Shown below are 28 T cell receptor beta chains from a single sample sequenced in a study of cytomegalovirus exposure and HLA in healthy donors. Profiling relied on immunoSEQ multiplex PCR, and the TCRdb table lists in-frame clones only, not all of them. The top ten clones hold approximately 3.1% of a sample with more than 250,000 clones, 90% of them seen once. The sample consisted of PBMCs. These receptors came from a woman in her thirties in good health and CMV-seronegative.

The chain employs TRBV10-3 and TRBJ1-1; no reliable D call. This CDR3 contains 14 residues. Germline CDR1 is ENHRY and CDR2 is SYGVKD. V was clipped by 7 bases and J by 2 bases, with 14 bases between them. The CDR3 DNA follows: TGTGCCATCAAGTCTTCCACCACCAACACTGAAGCTTTCTTT. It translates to CAIKSSTTNTEAFF.

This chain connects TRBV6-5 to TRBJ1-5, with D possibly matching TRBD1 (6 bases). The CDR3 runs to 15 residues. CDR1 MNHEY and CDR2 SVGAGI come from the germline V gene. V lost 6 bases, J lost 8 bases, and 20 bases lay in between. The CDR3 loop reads CASRADRSPLKPQHF. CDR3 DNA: TGTGCCAGCAGAGCAGACAGGTCCCCCCTGAAGCCCCAGCATTTT.

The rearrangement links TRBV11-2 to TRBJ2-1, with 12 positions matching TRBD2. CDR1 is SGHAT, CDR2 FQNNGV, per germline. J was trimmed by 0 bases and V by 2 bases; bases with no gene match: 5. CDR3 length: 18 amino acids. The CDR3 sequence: CASSLFLAGGPSYNEQFF. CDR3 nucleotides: TGTGCCAGCAGCTTATTTCTAGCGGGAGGGCCCTCCTACAATGAGCAGTTCTTC.

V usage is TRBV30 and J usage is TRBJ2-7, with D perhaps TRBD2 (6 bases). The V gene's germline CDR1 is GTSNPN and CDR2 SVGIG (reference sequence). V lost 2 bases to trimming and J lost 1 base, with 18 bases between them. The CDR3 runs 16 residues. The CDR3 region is CAWSPRKASASYEQYF. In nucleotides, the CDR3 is TGTGCCTGGAGTCCAAGAAAAGCTAGCGCTTCCTACGAGCAGTACTTC.

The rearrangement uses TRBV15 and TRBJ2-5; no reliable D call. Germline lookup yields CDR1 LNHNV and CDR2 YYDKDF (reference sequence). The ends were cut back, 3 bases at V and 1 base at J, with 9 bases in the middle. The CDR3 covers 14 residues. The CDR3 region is CATSRAFSQETQYF. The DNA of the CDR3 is TGTGCCACCAGCAGGGCTTTTTCCCAAGAGACCCAGTACTTC.

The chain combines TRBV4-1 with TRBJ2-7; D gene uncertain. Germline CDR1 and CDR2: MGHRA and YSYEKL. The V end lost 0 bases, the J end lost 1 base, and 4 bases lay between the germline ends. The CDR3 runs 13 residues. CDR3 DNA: TGCGCCAGCAGCCAAGAGGCTTCCTACGAGCAGTACTTC. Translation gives CASSQEASYEQYF.

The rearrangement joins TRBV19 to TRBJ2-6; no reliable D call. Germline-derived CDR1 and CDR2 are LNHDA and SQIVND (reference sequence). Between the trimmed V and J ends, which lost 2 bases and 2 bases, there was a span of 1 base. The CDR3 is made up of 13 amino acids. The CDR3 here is CASSITGANVLTF. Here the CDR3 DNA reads TGTGCCAGTAGTATAACTGGGGCCAACGTCCTGACTTTC.

The CDR3, as DNA: TGTGCCAGCTCACTAAGGACAGGTTCGAACACCGGGGAGCTGTTTTTT. This gives the protein CASSLRTGSNTGELFF. The chain couples TRBV18 to TRBJ2-2, with TRBD1 matching over 7 bases. The CDR3 has 16 amino acids. After removal of 4 bases from V and 0 bases from J, the junction contained 5 bases not matched to a gene. Germline CDR1 KGHSH, CDR2 LQKENI.

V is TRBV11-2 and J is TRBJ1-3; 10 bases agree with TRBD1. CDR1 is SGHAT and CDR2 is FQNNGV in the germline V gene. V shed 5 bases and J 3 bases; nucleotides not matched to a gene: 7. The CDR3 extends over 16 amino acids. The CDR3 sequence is CASSTNDRGLGNTIYF. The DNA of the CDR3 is TGTGCCAGCAGCACAAATGACAGGGGGCTTGGAAACACCATATATTTT.

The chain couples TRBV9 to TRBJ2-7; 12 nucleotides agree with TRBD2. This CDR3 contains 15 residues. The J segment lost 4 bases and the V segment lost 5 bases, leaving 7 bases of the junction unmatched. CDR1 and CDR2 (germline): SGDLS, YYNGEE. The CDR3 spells CASSYTGLAGYEQYF. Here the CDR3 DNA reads TGTGCCAGCAGTTATACAGGACTAGCGGGGTACGAGCAGTACTTC.

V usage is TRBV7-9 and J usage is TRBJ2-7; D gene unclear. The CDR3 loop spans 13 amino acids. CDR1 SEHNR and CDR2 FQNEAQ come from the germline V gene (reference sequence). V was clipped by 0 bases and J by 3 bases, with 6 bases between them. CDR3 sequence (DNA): TGTGCCAGCAGCTTAGCAGCCTACTACGAGCAGTACTTC. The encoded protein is CASSLAAYYEQYF. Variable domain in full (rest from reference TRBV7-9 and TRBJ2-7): DTGVSQNPRHKITKRGQNVTFRCDPISEHNRLYWYRQTLGQGPEFLTYFQNEAQLEKSRLLSDRFSAERPKGSFSTLEIQRTEQGDSAMYLCASSLAAYYEQYFGPGTRLTVT.

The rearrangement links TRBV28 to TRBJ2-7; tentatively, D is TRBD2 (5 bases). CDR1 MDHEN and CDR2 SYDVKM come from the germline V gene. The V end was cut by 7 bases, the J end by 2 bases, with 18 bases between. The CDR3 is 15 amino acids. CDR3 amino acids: CASTKTRLRPYEQYF. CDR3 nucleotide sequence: TGTGCCAGCACCAAAACTAGGCTCAGACCCTACGAGCAGTACTTC.

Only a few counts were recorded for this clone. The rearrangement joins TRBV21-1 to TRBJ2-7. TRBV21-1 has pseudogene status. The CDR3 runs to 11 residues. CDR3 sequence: CASSKKSEQYF. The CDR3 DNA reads TGTGCCAGCAGCAAAAAGTCCGAGCAGTACTTC.

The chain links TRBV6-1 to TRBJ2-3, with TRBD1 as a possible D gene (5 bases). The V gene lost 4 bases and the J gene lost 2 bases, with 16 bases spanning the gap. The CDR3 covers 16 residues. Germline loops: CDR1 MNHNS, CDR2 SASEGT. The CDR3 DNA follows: TGTGCCAGCAGTGCCCACAGGAATGCGGCCACAGATACGCAGTATTTT. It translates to CASSAHRNAATDTQYF.

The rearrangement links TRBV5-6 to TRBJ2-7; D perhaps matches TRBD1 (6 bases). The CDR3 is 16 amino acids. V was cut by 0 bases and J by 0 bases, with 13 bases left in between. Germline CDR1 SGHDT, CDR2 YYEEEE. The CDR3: CASSLEDSPSSYEQYF. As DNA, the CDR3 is TGTGCCAGCAGCTTGGAGGACAGCCCGAGCTCCTACGAGCAGTACTTC. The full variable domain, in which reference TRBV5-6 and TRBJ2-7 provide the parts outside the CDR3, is DAGVTQSPTHLIKTRGQQVTLRCSPKSGHDTVSWYQQALGQGPQFIFQYYEEEERQRGNFPDRFSGHQFPNYSSELNVNALLLGDSALYLCASSLEDSPSSYEQYFGPGTRLTVT.

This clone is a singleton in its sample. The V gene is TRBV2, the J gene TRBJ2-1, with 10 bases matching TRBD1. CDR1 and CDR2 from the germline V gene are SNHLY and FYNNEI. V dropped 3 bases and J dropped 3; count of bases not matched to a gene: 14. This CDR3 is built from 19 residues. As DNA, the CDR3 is TGTGCCAGCAGTGATTGGGGGGACAGGGGCCAGCTAGTCTACAATGAGCAGTTCTTC. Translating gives CASSDWGDRGQLVYNEQFF. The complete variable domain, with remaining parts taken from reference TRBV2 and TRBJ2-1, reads EPEVTQTPSHQVTQMGQEVILRCVPISNHLYFYWYRQILGQKVEFLVSFYNNEISEKSEIFDDQFSVERPDGSNFTLKIRSTKLEDSAMYFCASSDWGDRGQLVYNEQFFGPGTRLTVL.

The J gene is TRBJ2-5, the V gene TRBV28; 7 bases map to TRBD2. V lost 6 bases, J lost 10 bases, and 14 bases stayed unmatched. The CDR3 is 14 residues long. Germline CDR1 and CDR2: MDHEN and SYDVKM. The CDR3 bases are TGTGCCAGCAGCCTACCGGGACTACCAGTTTACCAGTACTTC. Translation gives CASSLPGLPVYQYF.

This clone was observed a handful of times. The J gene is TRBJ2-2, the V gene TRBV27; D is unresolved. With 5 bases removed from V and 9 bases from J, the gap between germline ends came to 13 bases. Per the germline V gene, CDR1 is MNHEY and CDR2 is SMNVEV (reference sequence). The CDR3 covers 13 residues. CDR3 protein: CASSVRSLRELFF. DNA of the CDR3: TGTGCCAGCAGTGTGAGGTCCCTGAGGGAGCTGTTTTTT.

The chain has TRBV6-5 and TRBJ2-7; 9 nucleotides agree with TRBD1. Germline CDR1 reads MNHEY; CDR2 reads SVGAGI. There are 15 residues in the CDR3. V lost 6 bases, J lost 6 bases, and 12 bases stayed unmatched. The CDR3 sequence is CASRQTGGLPSEQYF. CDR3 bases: TGTGCCAGCAGGCAAACAGGGGGCCTCCCCTCCGAGCAGTACTTC.

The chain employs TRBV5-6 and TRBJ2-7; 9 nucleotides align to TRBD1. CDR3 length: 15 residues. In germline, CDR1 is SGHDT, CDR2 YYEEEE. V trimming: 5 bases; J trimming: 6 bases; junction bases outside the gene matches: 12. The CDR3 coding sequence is TGTGCCAGCAGTGGAAGGACAGGGGTTTTGGGCGAGCAGTACTTC. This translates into CASSGRTGVLGEQYF.

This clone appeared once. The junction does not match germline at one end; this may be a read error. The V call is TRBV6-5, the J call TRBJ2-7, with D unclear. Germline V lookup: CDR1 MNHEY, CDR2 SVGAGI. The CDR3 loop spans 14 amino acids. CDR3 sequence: CASSERPAVNEQYF. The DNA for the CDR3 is TGCGCCAGCAGTGAGAGGCCGGCTGTAAACGAGCAGTACTTC.

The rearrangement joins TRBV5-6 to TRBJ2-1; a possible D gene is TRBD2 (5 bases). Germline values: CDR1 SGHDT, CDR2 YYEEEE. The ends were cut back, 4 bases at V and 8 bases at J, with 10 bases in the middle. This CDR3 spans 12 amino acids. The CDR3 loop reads CASSGADHEQFF. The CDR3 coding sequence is TGTGCCAGCAGCGGAGCGGATCATGAGCAGTTCTTC.

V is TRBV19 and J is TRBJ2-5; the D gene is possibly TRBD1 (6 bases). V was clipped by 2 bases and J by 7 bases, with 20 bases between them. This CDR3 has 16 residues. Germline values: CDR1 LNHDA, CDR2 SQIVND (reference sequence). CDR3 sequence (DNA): TGTGCCAGTAGTATACTCTCCTTGGACAGTAAAGCGACCCAGTACTTC. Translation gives CASSILSLDSKATQYF.

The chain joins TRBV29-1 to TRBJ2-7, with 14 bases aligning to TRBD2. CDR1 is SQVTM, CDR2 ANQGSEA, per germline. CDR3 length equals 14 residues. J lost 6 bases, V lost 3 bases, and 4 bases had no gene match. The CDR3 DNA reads TGCAGCGTTGAGGGGACTAGCGGGAGTGGCGAGCAGTACTTC. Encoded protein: CSVEGTSGSGEQYF.

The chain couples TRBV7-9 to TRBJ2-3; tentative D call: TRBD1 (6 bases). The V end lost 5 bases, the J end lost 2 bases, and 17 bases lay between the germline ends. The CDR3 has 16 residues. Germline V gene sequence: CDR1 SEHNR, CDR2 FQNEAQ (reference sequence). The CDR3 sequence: CASSPQNRDVTDTQYF. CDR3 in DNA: TGTGCCAGCAGCCCGCAGAACAGGGACGTCACAGATACGCAGTATTTT.

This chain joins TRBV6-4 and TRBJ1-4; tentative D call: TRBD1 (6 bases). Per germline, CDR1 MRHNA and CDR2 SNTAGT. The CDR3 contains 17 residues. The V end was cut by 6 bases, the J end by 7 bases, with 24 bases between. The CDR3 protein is CASRGLVILVGGEKLFF. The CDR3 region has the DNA TGTGCCAGCAGGGGGCTAGTCATCCTGGTAGGGGGTGAAAAACTGTTTTTT.

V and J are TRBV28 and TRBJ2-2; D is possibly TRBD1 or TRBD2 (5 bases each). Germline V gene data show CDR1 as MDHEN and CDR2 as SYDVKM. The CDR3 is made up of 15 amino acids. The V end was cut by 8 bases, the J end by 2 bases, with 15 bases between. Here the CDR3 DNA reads TGTGCCAGCTCGACTGTGGGGGAAAACACCGGGGAGCTGTTTTTT. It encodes CASSTVGENTGELFF.

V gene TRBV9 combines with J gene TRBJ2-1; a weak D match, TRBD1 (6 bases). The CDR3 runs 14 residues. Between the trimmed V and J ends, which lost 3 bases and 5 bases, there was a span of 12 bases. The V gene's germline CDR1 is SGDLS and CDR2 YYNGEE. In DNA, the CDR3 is TGTGCCAGCAGCGGGGGACATCCCAACAATGAGCAGTTCTTC. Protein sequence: CASSGGHPNNEQFF.